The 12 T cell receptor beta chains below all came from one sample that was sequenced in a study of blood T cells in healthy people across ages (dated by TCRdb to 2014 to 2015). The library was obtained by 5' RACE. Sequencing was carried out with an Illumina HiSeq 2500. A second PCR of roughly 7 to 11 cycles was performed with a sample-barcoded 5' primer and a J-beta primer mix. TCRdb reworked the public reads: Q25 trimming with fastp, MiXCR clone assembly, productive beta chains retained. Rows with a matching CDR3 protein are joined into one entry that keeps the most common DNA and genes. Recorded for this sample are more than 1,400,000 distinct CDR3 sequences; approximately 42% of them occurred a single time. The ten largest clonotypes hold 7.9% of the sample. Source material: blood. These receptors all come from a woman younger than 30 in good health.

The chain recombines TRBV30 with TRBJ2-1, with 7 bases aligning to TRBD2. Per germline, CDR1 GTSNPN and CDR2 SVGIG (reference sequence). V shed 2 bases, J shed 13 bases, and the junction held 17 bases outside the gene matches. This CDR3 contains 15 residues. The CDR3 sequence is CAWSRGGSGQETQFF. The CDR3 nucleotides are TGTGCCTGGAGTCGGGGCGGGAGTGGTCAGGAGACCCAGTTCTTC.

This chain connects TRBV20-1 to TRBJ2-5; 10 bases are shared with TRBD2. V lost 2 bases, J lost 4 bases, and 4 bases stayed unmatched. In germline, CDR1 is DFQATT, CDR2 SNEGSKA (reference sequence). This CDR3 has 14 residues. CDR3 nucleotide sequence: TGCAGTGCTAGACTAGCGGGGGCGGGAGAGACCCAGTACTTC. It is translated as CSARLAGAGETQYF.

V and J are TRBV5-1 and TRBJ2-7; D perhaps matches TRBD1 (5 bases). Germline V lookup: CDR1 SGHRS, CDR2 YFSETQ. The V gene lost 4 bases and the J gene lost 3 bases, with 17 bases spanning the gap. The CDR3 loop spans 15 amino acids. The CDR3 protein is CASSRSGQGNYEQYF. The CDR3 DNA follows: TGCGCCAGCAGCCGGTCAGGGCAGGGAAACTACGAGCAGTACTTC.

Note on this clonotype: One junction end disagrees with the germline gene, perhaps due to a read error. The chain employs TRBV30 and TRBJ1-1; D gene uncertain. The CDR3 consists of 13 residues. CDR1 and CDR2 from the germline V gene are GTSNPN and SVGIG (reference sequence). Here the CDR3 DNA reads TGTGCCTGGAGCTCAGGTCAGAACACCGAAGCTTTCTTT. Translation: CAWSSGQNTEAFF.

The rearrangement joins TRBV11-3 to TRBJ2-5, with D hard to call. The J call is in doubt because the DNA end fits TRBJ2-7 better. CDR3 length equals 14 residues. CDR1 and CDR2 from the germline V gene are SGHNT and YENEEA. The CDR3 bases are TGTGCCAGCAGCTTAGATCCGTTTGGGTACGAGCAGTACTTC. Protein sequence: CASSLDPFGYEQYF.

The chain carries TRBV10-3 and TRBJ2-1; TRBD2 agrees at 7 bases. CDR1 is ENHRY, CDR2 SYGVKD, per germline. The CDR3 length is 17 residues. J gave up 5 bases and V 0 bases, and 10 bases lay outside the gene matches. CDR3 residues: CAISESPGLSGDNEQFF. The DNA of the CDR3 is TGTGCCATCAGTGAGTCTCCGGGACTATCGGGAGACAATGAGCAGTTCTTC.

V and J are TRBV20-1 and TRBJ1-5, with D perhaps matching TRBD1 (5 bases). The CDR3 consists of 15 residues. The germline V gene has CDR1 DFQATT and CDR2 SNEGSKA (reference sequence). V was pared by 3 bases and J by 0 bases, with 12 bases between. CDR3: CSASAIRDSNQPQHF. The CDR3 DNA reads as TGCAGTGCTAGCGCAATCAGGGATAGCAATCAGCCCCAGCATTTT.

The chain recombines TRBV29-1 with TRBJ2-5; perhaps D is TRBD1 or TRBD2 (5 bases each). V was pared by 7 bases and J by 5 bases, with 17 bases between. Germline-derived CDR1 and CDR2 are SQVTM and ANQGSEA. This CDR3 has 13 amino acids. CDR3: CSGSSGTWETQYF. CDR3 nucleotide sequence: TGCAGCGGATCCTCCGGGACCTGGGAGACCCAGTACTTC. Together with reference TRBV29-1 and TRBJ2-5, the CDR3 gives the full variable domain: SAVISQKPSRDICQRGTSLTIQCQVDSQVTMMFWYRQQPGQSLTLIATANQGSEATYESGFVIDKFPISRPNLTFSTLTVSNMSPEDSSIYLCSGSSGTWETQYFGPGTRLLVL.

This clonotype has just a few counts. The CDR3 DNA reads as TGTGGTGGCGGGTCCACAGATACGCAGTATTTT. Translating it yields CGGGSTDTQYF. The chain has TRBV7-9 and TRBJ2-3; D possibly corresponds to TRBD2 (5 bases). CDR1 SEHNR and CDR2 FQNEAQ come from the germline V gene (reference sequence). The length of the CDR3 is 11 residues. Together with reference TRBV7-9 and TRBJ2-3, the CDR3 gives the full variable domain: DTGVSQNPRHKITKRGQNVTFRCDPISEHNRLYWYRQTLGQGPEFLTYFQNEAQLEKSRLLSDRFSAERPKGSFSTLEIQRTEQGDSAMYLCGGGSTDTQYFGPGTRLTVL.

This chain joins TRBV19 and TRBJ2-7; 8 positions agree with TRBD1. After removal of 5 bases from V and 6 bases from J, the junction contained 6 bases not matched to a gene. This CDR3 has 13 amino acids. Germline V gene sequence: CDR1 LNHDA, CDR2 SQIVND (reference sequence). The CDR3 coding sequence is TGTGCCAGTAGTCAACAGGGGGGTTCCGAGCAGTACTTC. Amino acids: CASSQQGGSEQYF.

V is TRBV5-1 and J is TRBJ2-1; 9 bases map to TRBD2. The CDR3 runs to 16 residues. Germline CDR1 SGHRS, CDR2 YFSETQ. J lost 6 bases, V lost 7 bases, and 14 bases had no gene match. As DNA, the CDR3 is TGCGCCAGCGGGGATCGGGGTCTAGCGGGATCCAATGAGCAGTTCTTC. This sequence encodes CASGDRGLAGSNEQFF.

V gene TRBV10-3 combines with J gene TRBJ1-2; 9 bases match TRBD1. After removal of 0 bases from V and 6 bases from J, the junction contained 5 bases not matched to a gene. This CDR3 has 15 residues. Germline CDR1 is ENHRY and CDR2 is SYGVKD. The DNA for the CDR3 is TGTGCCATCAGTGAGTCAACAGGACAGGGGAATGGCTACACCTTC. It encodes CAISESTGQGNGYTF.